A selection of T cell receptor beta chains follows, all from one sample in a study of cytomegalovirus exposure and HLA in healthy donors. TCRdb keeps only in-frame clones here, not all; method: immunoSEQ multiplex PCR. Of fewer than 150,000 clones in the sample, approximately 75% were seen once. The sequencing input was PBMCs. The receptors were gathered from a man aged 50-60 years in good health and CMV-seropositive. Each CDR3 is given with its conserved first and last residue. The D gene is left open where the match is weak. Clone size, where shown, is once, few, many, or a class for clones that have expanded.

D	V	size	length	J	CDR3	DNA
NA	TRBV28	NA	13	TRBJ2-7	CASSPGSHYEQYF	TGTGCCAGCAGTCCCGGGAGCCACTACGAGCAGTACTTC
NA	TRBV6-5	NA	15	TRBJ1-6	CASSLGHLYNSPLHF	TGTGCCAGCAGCCTCGGACACCTCTATAATTCACCCCTCCACTTT
NA	TRBV29-1	NA	15	TRBJ2-3	CSVALRGAGTDTQYF	TGCAGCGTCGCCCTCAGGGGAGCCGGCACAGATACGCAGTATTTT
TRBD1	TRBV29-1	NA	15	TRBJ1-5	CSVRDSSLSNQPQHF	TGCAGCGTACGGGACAGCAGTCTGAGCAATCAGCCCCAGCATTTT
TRBD2	TRBV6-1	NA	16	TRBJ2-3	CASSEAAGTSGYTRYF	TGTGCCAGCAGTGAAGCAGCCGGGACTAGCGGTTATACACGGTATTTT
NA	TRBV20-1	NA	11	TRBJ1-2	CSASAGNGYTF	TGCAGTGCTTCTGCGGGGAATGGCTACACCTTC
TRBD2	TRBV18	few	14	TRBJ2-1	CASSPQRGGDEQFF	TGTGCCAGCTCACCCCAGCGGGGAGGGGATGAGCAGTTCTTC
TRBD1	TRBV5-1	NA	16	TRBJ1-4	CASSPGTVATNEKLFF	TGCGCCAGCAGTCCCGGGACAGTTGCAACTAATGAAAAACTGTTTTTT
TRBD1	TRBV4-1	NA	15	TRBJ2-7	CASSQGTGSYYEQYF	TGCGCCAGCAGCCAGGGGACAGGTTCTTACTACGAGCAGTACTTC
NA	TRBV5-6	NA	14	TRBJ2-3	CASSWDQGTDTQYF	TGTGCCAGCAGCTGGGATCAGGGGACAGATACGCAGTATTTT
TRBD2	TRBV5-6	NA	15	TRBJ2-1	CASSLPGLDIREQFF	TGTGCCAGCAGTCTCCCGGGACTAGACATTCGTGAGCAGTTCTTC
NA	TRBV7-2	few	13	TRBJ2-3	CASSPRQADTQYF	TGTGCCAGCAGCCCTAGACAGGCAGATACGCAGTATTTT
NA	TRBV2	NA	14	TRBJ1-5	CASSEGQLNQPQHF	TGTGCCAGCAGTGAAGGACAGCTCAATCAGCCCCAGCATTTT
TRBD2	TRBV18	once	18	TRBJ2-2	CASSRTRTGGPDTGELFF	TGTGCCAGCTCACGCACCCGGACGGGGGGGCCGGACACCGGGGAGCTGTTTTTT
NA	TRBV18	NA	15	TRBJ2-7	CASSLTRTLSYEQYF	TGTGCCAGCTCACTGACTAGGACACTCTCCTACGAGCAGTACTTC
NA	TRBV6-4	NA	12	TRBJ1-3	CASRNSGNTIYF	TGTGCCTCCAGAAACTCTGGAAACACCATATATTTT
TRBD1	TRBV5-1	NA	15	TRBJ1-6	CASSSGQGELSPLHF	TGCGCCAGCAGCTCCGGACAGGGGGAATTGTCACCCCTCCACTTT
NA	TRBV4-3	NA	15	TRBJ1-2	CASSQKWTAGYGYTF	TGCGCCAGCAGCCAAAAGTGGACAGCCGGCTATGGCTACACCTTC
TRBD1	TRBV15	few	15	TRBJ2-7	CATSRVQGAGVEQYF	TGTGCCACCAGCAGGGTACAGGGGGCTGGGGTCGAGCAGTACTTC
NA	TRBV5-1	NA	17	TRBJ2-5	CASSFNVGGGKEETQYF	TGCGCCAGCAGCTTCAACGTCGGAGGGGGCAAGGAAGAGACCCAGTACTTC
NA	TRBV7-3	NA	16	TRBJ1-4	CASSPREDPLGEKLFF	TGTGCCAGCAGCCCCAGGGAAGACCCCTTGGGGGAAAAACTGTTTTTT
NA	TRBV19	NA	16	TRBJ2-3	CASSPPRVAVTDTQYF	TGTGCCAGTAGTCCCCCTCGGGTAGCGGTCACAGATACGCAGTATTTT
TRBD1	TRBV7-9	NA	16	TRBJ1-5	CASSSSSGQGNQPQHF	TGTGCCAGCAGCTCCAGTTCGGGACAGGGCAATCAGCCCCAGCATTTT
TRBD1	TRBV7-2	NA	15	TRBJ2-7	CASSLLRDRNYEQYF	TGTGCCAGCAGCTTGTTACGGGACAGAAACTACGAGCAGTACTTC
NA	TRBV2	NA	14	TRBJ2-3	CASSGGLSTDTQYF	TGTGCCAGCAGTGGGGGCCTTAGCACAGATACGCAGTATTTT
NA	TRBV7-2	NA	13	TRBJ2-7	CASTQTGVKEQYF	TGTGCCAGCACCCAAACGGGGGTTAAGGAGCAGTACTTC
NA	TRBV7-2	NA	13	TRBJ2-2	CASKQENTGELFF	TGTGCCAGCAAACAGGAGAACACCGGGGAGCTGTTTTTT
NA	TRBV5-1	once	14	TRBJ2-1	CASKATSGVNEQFF	TGCGCCAGCAAGGCCACCTCGGGGGTCAATGAGCAGTTCTTC
TRBD1	TRBV5-4	once	12	TRBJ1-2	CASSRDSYGYTF	TGTGCCAGCAGCCGGGACAGTTATGGCTACACCTTC
TRBD1	TRBV4-1	NA	14	TRBJ2-3	CASKGQGSLDTQYF	TGCGCCAGCAAAGGACAGGGAAGTTTAGATACGCAGTATTTT
NA	TRBV9	NA	14	TRBJ1-1	CASSVVGGTAEAFF	TGTGCCAGCAGCGTAGTCGGAGGCACGGCTGAAGCTTTCTTT
NA	TRBV7-8	NA	15	TRBJ1-6	CASSPTEQGRTPLHF	TGTGCCAGCAGCCCAACCGAACAGGGTAGGACACCCCTCCACTTT
NA	TRBV15	NA	13	TRBJ2-7	CATSIRQGYEQYF	TGTGCCACCAGCATTCGGCAGGGGTACGAGCAGTACTTC
NA	TRBV5-1	once	14	TRBJ1-1	CASSLDSPTQSAFF	TGCGCCAGCAGCTTGGATAGCCCGACCCAATCGGCTTTCTTT
TRBD1	TRBV5-1	NA	18	TRBJ2-3	CASNRNRDRGRGTDTQYF	TGCGCCAGCAACCGAAACCGGGACAGGGGTAGGGGGACAGATACGCAGTATTTT
NA	TRBV27	NA	15	TRBJ2-2	CASSPGVMNTGELFF	TGTGCCAGCAGTCCAGGGGTAATGAACACCGGGGAGCTGTTTTTT
TRBD2	TRBV30	NA	13	TRBJ2-7	CAWGITSSGRPYF	TGTGCCTGGGGTATAACCTCTAGCGGGAGGCCGTACTTC
NA	TRBV4-2	few	15	TRBJ1-1	CASSTGTPGKGEAFF	TGTGCCAGCAGCACCGGGACTCCTGGGAAGGGTGAAGCTTTCTTT
NA	TRBV6-5	NA	13	TRBJ1-5	CASSTRGNQPQHF	TGTGCCAGCAGTACCCGGGGCAATCAGCCCCAGCATTTT
TRBD1	TRBV9	NA	14	TRBJ1-5	CASSFGQDNQPQHF	TGTGCCAGCAGTTTCGGACAGGACAATCAGCCCCAGCATTTT
TRBD1	TRBV30	NA	12	TRBJ2-7	CGMGQGGHEQYF	TGTGGCATGGGACAGGGCGGCCACGAGCAGTACTTC
TRBD2	TRBV7-9	once	18	TRBJ2-7	CASSSPRTTSGGSYEQYF	TGTGCCAGCAGCTCCCCTCGCACGACTAGCGGTGGCTCCTACGAGCAGTACTTC
TRBD2	TRBV9	NA	17	TRBJ2-5	CASSVGSGGPKGETQYF	TGTGCCAGCAGCGTAGGAAGCGGGGGGCCTAAGGGGGAGACCCAGTACTTC
TRBD1	TRBV7-8	NA	15	TRBJ1-6	CASSLDRGANSPLHF	TGTGCCAGCAGCTTAGACAGGGGGGCGAATTCACCCCTCCACTTT
NA	TRBV30	NA	15	TRBJ2-7	CAWSVWPSADYEQYF	TGTGCCTGGAGTGTATGGCCTAGCGCCGACTACGAGCAGTACTTC
TRBD1	TRBV27	NA	15	TRBJ1-5	CASRRDSSNYQPQHF	TGTGCCAGCCGGCGGGACAGTTCCAATTATCAGCCCCAGCATTTT
TRBD1	TRBV4-3	NA	19	TRBJ2-2	CASSQGRFGGTVNTGELFF	TGCGCCAGCAGCCAAGGACGTTTTGGTGGGACAGTAAACACCGGGGAGCTGTTTTTT
NA	TRBV16	NA	14	TRBJ1-1	CASSPGRVPTEAFF	TGTGCCAGCAGCCCCGGCAGGGTACCCACTGAAGCTTTCTTT
NA	TRBV5-1	NA	14	TRBJ2-7	CASSLVEGSYEQYF	TGCGCCAGCAGCTTGGTCGAGGGTTCCTACGAGCAGTACTTC
NA	TRBV2	NA	13	TRBJ1-6	CASSEDQGTPLHF	TGTGCCAGCAGTGAGGACCAGGGGACACCCCTCCACTTT
NA	TRBV15	NA	17	TRBJ2-3	CATSRVGARVWTDTQYF	TGTGCCACCAGCAGAGTGGGGGCGAGGGTTTGGACAGATACGCAGTATTTT
TRBD1	TRBV5-1	NA	18	TRBJ2-6	CASSYRQGAYSGANVLTF	TGCGCCAGCAGCTACCGACAGGGGGCCTACTCTGGGGCCAACGTCCTGACTTTC
TRBD2	TRBV6-1	NA	14	TRBJ2-7	CASSVSSGTYEQYF	TGTGCCAGCAGTGTATCTAGCGGGACCTACGAGCAGTACTTC
NA	TRBV5-8	NA	10	TRBJ1-2	CASRSPGYTF	TGTGCCAGCAGGTCTCCGGGCTACACCTTC
TRBD1	TRBV5-1	few	14	TRBJ2-7	CASSLGQGWNEQYF	TGCGCCAGCAGCCTCGGACAGGGGTGGAACGAGCAGTACTTC
NA	TRBV6-4	NA	16	TRBJ2-3	CASSSGYRDSTDTQYF	TGTGCCAGCAGTTCGGGATACAGGGACAGCACAGATACGCAGTATTTT
NA	TRBV6-5	NA	14	TRBJ1-5	CASSYSWGDQPQHF	TGTGCCAGCAGTTACTCATGGGGGGATCAGCCCCAGCATTTT